The clone carrying this TCR beta chain came up many times. The read ends 3 residues shy of where the CDR3 ends; the end is completed using the germline J gene. Germline V gene lookup returns CDR1 SGHVS and CDR2 FQNEAQ. Between the trimmed V and J ends, which lost 3 bases and 6 bases, there was a span of 6 bases. The CDR3 loop spans 12 amino acids. Measured with immunoSEQ multiplex PCR; TCRdb has only the in-frame clones, and not every one. The record shows roughly 57,000 clones for this sample, with no singletons present. These data originate in a study of T cell clonality in common variable immunodeficiency.

The chain uses TRBV7-8 and TRBJ1-5, with D perhaps TRBD1 (5 bases). Sequenced input: peripheral blood mononuclear cells. The receptor was isolated from a person between 18 and 70 years old in good health. This CDR3 is CASSLGGQPQHF. The part of the CDR3 DNA that was read is TGTGCCAGCAGCTTGGGGGGTCAGCCC. Looking up the rest from reference TRBV7-8 and TRBJ1-5 gives the full variable domain: GAGVSQSPRYKVAKRGQDVALRCDPISGHVSLFWYQQALGQGPEFLTYFQNEAQLDKSGLPSDRFFAERPEGSVSTLKIQRTQQEDSAVYLCASSLGGQPQHFGDGTRLSIL.